This T cell receptor (beta chain) emerged from a study of cytomegalovirus exposure and HLA in healthy donors. As concerns this clone: Its matching antigen is unknown.

The J segment lost 4 bases and the V segment lost 3 bases, leaving 6 bases of the junction unmatched. The CDR3 length is 16 residues. Germline V gene lookup returns CDR1 ENHRY and CDR2 SYGVKD. Primers included in the PCR were 60 Vbeta and 13 Jbeta primers. Produced via immunoSEQ multiplex PCR; TCRdb's table is partial and in-frame only. The repertoire consists of 70,000 or so clones, with roughly 71% occurring once and the leading ten covering around 10%. Study findings and constraints: Later examination showed HLA-associated TCR beta chains had greater clonal expansion than equally common others. Segments of the TCR beta V type were, in most cases, productive about 87% or about 30% of the time in an earlier analysis. Likely technical artifact: a cluster of highly shared sequence variants.

The sample consisted of PBMCs. The V and J genes are TRBV10-3 and TRBJ2-5, with TRBD1 matching 12 bases. The clonotype was recovered from a woman aged 60-75 years in good health and CMV-seropositive. CDR3 in DNA: TGTGCCATCAGTGACCTGGGGACAGGGGGCAGAGAGACCCAGTACTTC. Its translation is CAISDLGTGGRETQYF.